This T cell receptor (beta chain) was retrieved from a study of blood T cell repertoires in COVID-19. At the level of the study: Acute and convalescent COVID-19 specimens originated in the United States, Italy and Spain. From T cells, B-cell-depleted T cells, or PBMCs came the material, which was cDNA or gDNA.

Trimming left V 1 base short and J 8 bases short, with 5 bases between. CDR3 length equals 11 residues. Germline loops: CDR1 LGHNA, CDR2 YNFKEQ. Profiling relied on immunoSEQ multiplex PCR, and the TCRdb table lists in-frame clones only, not all of them. The data show some 180,000 clones, nearly 90% seen once. The sequenced sample was peripheral blood. This receptor was identified in a man aged 55 to 69 with active or convalescent COVID-19. V and J are TRBV4-2 and TRBJ1-1; D unclear. CDR3 protein: CASSQATEAFF. In DNA, the CDR3 is TGTGCCAGCAGCCAAGCTACGGAAGCTTTCTTT.